A selection of T cell receptor beta chains follows, all from one sample in a study of blood T cell repertoires in COVID-19. Clones were sequenced by immunoSEQ multiplex PCR, and TCRdb holds only the in-frame ones, with some missing. Of roughly 300,000 clones in the sample, over 75% were seen once. Sequenced sample: peripheral blood. The receptors originated from a human donor in a cohort sampled during active COVID-19. Both conserved end residues are part of each CDR3. Fields, in order: D gene, clone size, V gene, J gene, CDR3 protein, CDR3 DNA. D genes are given only for firm matches. A clone size is listed for some rows: how often the clone was seen (once, few, many), or a class if it is expanded.

d_gene: TRBD1; abundance: .; v_gene: TRBV27; j_gene: TRBJ2-7; CDR3aa: CASSSTGNEQYF; CDR3nt: TGTGCCAGCAGCTCGACAGGGAACGAGCAGTACTTC
d_gene: .; abundance: once; v_gene: TRBV15; j_gene: TRBJ1-2; CDR3aa: CATSRERDFNYGYTF; CDR3nt: TGTGCCACCAGCAGGGAACGGGACTTTAACTATGGCTACACCTTC
d_gene: TRBD1; abundance: .; v_gene: TRBV27; j_gene: TRBJ1-2; CDR3aa: CASRGAGGATNYGYTF; CDR3nt: TGTGCCAGCAGGGGGGCAGGGGGCGCGACTAACTATGGCTACACCTTC
d_gene: TRBD2; abundance: once; v_gene: TRBV9; j_gene: TRBJ2-1; CDR3aa: CASSVLAGDNEQFF; CDR3nt: TGTGCCAGCAGCGTACTAGCGGGGGACAATGAGCAGTTCTTC
d_gene: TRBD1; abundance: .; v_gene: TRBV2; j_gene: TRBJ1-5; CDR3aa: CASSEGGTGVGPQHF; CDR3nt: TGTGCCAGCAGTGAAGGGGGGACAGGGGTCGGGCCCCAGCATTTT
d_gene: .; abundance: .; v_gene: TRBV2; j_gene: TRBJ1-3; CDR3aa: CASSEIGAGNTIYF; CDR3nt: TGTGCCAGCAGTGAAATAGGGGCTGGAAACACCATATATTTT
d_gene: TRBD1; abundance: .; v_gene: TRBV3-1/TRBV3-2; j_gene: TRBJ1-5; CDR3aa: CASSHGGQGNQPQHF; CDR3nt: TGTGCCAGCAGCCATGGAGGACAGGGCAATCAGCCCCAGCATTTT
d_gene: TRBD1; abundance: .; v_gene: TRBV6-5; j_gene: TRBJ1-1; CDR3aa: CASSTGTGWTEAFF; CDR3nt: TGTGCCAGCAGTACCGGGACAGGGTGGACTGAAGCTTTCTTT
d_gene: TRBD1; abundance: .; v_gene: TRBV12-3/TRBV12-4; j_gene: TRBJ2-7; CDR3aa: CASSYDRVHEQYF; CDR3nt: TGTGCCAGCAGTTATGACAGGGTCCACGAGCAGTACTTC
d_gene: TRBD1; abundance: few; v_gene: TRBV29-1; j_gene: TRBJ1-2; CDR3aa: CSVGTGYGYTF; CDR3nt: TGCAGCGTTGGGACAGGGTATGGCTACACCTTC
d_gene: .; abundance: .; v_gene: TRBV25-1; j_gene: TRBJ1-1; CDR3aa: CASSGRGNTEAFF; CDR3nt: TGTGCCAGCAGTGGGCGGGGGAACACTGAAGCTTTCTTT
d_gene: TRBD1; abundance: .; v_gene: TRBV4-1; j_gene: TRBJ1-1; CDR3aa: CASSQNIRGLGEAFF; CDR3nt: TGCGCCAGCAGCCAAAATATTAGGGGGCTCGGTGAAGCTTTCTTT
d_gene: .; abundance: many; v_gene: TRBV20-1; j_gene: TRBJ1-4; CDR3aa: CSASNPTRAKRQRANEKLFF; CDR3nt: TGCAGTGCTAGTAACCCCACCAGGGCCAAACGCCAACGGGCTAATGAAAAACTGTTTTTT
d_gene: .; abundance: .; v_gene: TRBV7-2; j_gene: TRBJ1-6; CDR3aa: CASSLVETPNSPLHF; CDR3nt: TGTGCCAGCAGCTTAGTTGAGACACCGAATTCACCCCTCCACTTT
d_gene: .; abundance: .; v_gene: TRBV5-1; j_gene: TRBJ2-3; CDR3aa: CASSFTSRIDTDTQYF; CDR3nt: TGCGCCAGCAGCTTTACCTCCAGGATTGACACAGATACGCAGTATTTT
d_gene: .; abundance: .; v_gene: TRBV6-1; j_gene: TRBJ2-7; CDR3aa: CASSESGVTNYEQYF; CDR3nt: TGTGCCAGCAGTGAGTCGGGGGTAACAAACTACGAGCAGTACTTC
d_gene: .; abundance: .; v_gene: TRBV18; j_gene: TRBJ1-1; CDR3aa: CASSLREAGEAFF; CDR3nt: TGTGCCAGCTCCTTAAGGGAGGCAGGAGAAGCTTTCTTT
d_gene: .; abundance: once; v_gene: TRBV27; j_gene: TRBJ2-7; CDR3aa: CASSLTRDPSYEQYF; CDR3nt: TGTGCCAGCAGTTTAACGCGGGACCCCTCCTACGAGCAGTACTTC
d_gene: .; abundance: once; v_gene: TRBV19; j_gene: TRBJ2-3; CDR3aa: CASSRGVASTDTQYF; CDR3nt: TGTGCCAGTAGCCGCGGGGTAGCGAGCACAGATACGCAGTATTTT
d_gene: .; abundance: .; v_gene: TRBV14; j_gene: TRBJ1-1; CDR3aa: CASSQEEFSWEAFF; CDR3nt: TGTGCCAGCAGCCAAGAGGAGTTCAGCTGGGAAGCTTTCTTT
d_gene: .; abundance: few; v_gene: TRBV10-3; j_gene: TRBJ1-5; CDR3aa: CAISGGRDNQPQHF; CDR3nt: TGTGCCATCAGTGGGGGCAGGGACAATCAGCCCCAGCATTTT
d_gene: .; abundance: .; v_gene: TRBV7-9; j_gene: TRBJ2-7; CDR3aa: CASSLDSGLSSYEQYF; CDR3nt: TGTGCCAGCAGCTTAGACTCAGGATTGAGCTCCTACGAGCAGTACTTC
d_gene: .; abundance: .; v_gene: TRBV2; j_gene: TRBJ1-2; CDR3aa: CASLVAGGDYGYTF; CDR3nt: TGTGCCAGCTTGGTTGCCGGAGGGGACTATGGCTACACCTTC
d_gene: .; abundance: few; v_gene: TRBV19; j_gene: TRBJ1-2; CDR3aa: CASSTPWGLNYGYTF; CDR3nt: TGTGCCAGTAGTACCCCCTGGGGGCTAAACTATGGCTACACCTTC
d_gene: .; abundance: .; v_gene: TRBV6-1; j_gene: TRBJ1-4; CDR3aa: CASSAPRGGGNEKLFF; CDR3nt: TGTGCCAGCAGTGCTCCTAGAGGGGGGGGGAATGAAAAACTGTTTTTT
d_gene: .; abundance: .; v_gene: TRBV7-9; j_gene: TRBJ1-2; CDR3aa: CASSLFLGAEGYTF; CDR3nt: TGTGCCAGCAGCCTATTTTTAGGGGCCGAAGGCTACACCTTC
d_gene: .; abundance: many; v_gene: TRBV18; j_gene: TRBJ1-2; CDR3aa: CASSPPSVQRYTF; CDR3nt: TGTGCCAGCTCACCACCATCGGTACAGCGCTACACCTTC
d_gene: TRBD2; abundance: once; v_gene: TRBV5-4; j_gene: TRBJ2-7; CDR3aa: CASSSKLAGAPYEQYF; CDR3nt: TGTGCCAGCAGCTCCAAACTAGCGGGGGCCCCCTACGAGCAGTACTTC
d_gene: .; abundance: .; v_gene: TRBV11-2; j_gene: TRBJ2-7; CDR3aa: CASSSLTRRSYEQYF; CDR3nt: TGTGCCAGCAGCTCATTGACAAGAAGATCCTACGAGCAGTACTTC
d_gene: .; abundance: .; v_gene: TRBV5-1; j_gene: TRBJ2-2; CDR3aa: CASSTSGGSTGELFF; CDR3nt: TGCGCCAGCAGCACGAGTGGGGGGAGTACCGGGGAGCTGTTTTTT
d_gene: TRBD1; abundance: .; v_gene: TRBV4-2; j_gene: TRBJ2-2; CDR3aa: CASSHTTGGSTGELFF; CDR3nt: TGTGCCAGCAGCCACACGACAGGGGGAAGCACCGGGGAGCTGTTTTTT
d_gene: .; abundance: .; v_gene: TRBV2; j_gene: TRBJ1-6; CDR3aa: CASKWGDSPLHF; CDR3nt: TGTGCCAGCAAGTGGGGCGATTCACCCCTCCACTTT
d_gene: .; abundance: .; v_gene: TRBV5-1; j_gene: TRBJ2-5; CDR3aa: CASSSTGSGETQYF; CDR3nt: TGCGCCAGCAGCTCTACAGGGTCCGGGGAGACCCAGTACTTC
d_gene: .; abundance: .; v_gene: TRBV10-1; j_gene: TRBJ2-1; CDR3aa: CASSGGLLINEQFF; CDR3nt: TGCGCCAGCAGTGGCGGACTATTGATCAATGAGCAGTTCTTC
d_gene: TRBD2; abundance: .; v_gene: TRBV11-2; j_gene: TRBJ2-3; CDR3aa: CASSLFLGGGAQDTQYF; CDR3nt: TGTGCCAGCAGCTTGTTTCTTGGCGGGGGGGCCCAAGATACGCAGTATTTT
d_gene: .; abundance: .; v_gene: TRBV6-5; j_gene: TRBJ1-5; CDR3aa: CASKRGGESNQPQHF; CDR3nt: TGTGCCAGCAAAAGGGGGGGGGAAAGCAATCAGCCCCAGCATTTT
d_gene: TRBD1; abundance: .; v_gene: TRBV6-1; j_gene: TRBJ1-1; CDR3aa: CASSEERNRQGETFF; CDR3nt: TGTGCCAGCAGTGAAGAGCGTAACCGACAGGGAGAAACTTTCTTT
d_gene: .; abundance: .; v_gene: TRBV27; j_gene: TRBJ2-3; CDR3aa: CASSLSPTGSTDTQYF; CDR3nt: TGTGCCAGCAGTTTAAGTCCGACAGGCTCCACAGATACGCAGTATTTT
d_gene: TRBD2; abundance: .; v_gene: TRBV6-1; j_gene: TRBJ2-7; CDR3aa: CASSEGTGGPYEQYF; CDR3nt: TGTGCCAGCAGTGAGGGGACGGGGGGACCCTACGAGCAGTACTTC
d_gene: TRBD2; abundance: .; v_gene: TRBV18; j_gene: TRBJ2-1; CDR3aa: CASSPYTSGSSYNEQFF; CDR3nt: TGTGCCAGCTCACCCTATACTAGCGGGAGCTCCTACAATGAGCAGTTCTTC
d_gene: .; abundance: .; v_gene: TRBV2; j_gene: TRBJ2-2; CDR3aa: CASSEAGGRWTGELFF; CDR3nt: TGTGCCAGCAGTGAAGCGGGGGGGCGTTGGACCGGGGAGCTGTTTTTT
d_gene: TRBD1; abundance: .; v_gene: TRBV28; j_gene: TRBJ1-2; CDR3aa: CASRKGTANYGYTF; CDR3nt: TGTGCCAGCAGAAAAGGGACAGCTAACTATGGCTACACCTTC
d_gene: TRBD1; abundance: .; v_gene: TRBV19; j_gene: TRBJ2-1; CDR3aa: CASSGQGQLNEQFF; CDR3nt: TGTGCCAGTAGCGGACAGGGCCAACTCAATGAGCAGTTCTTC
d_gene: .; abundance: .; v_gene: TRBV5-4; j_gene: TRBJ2-2; CDR3aa: CASSFLGPGELFF; CDR3nt: TGTGCCAGCAGCTTTTTGGGGCCCGGGGAGCTGTTTTTT
d_gene: .; abundance: many; v_gene: TRBV29-1; j_gene: TRBJ1-1; CDR3aa: CSATTGEAFF; CDR3nt: TGCAGCGCAACCACGGGGGAGGCTTTCTTT
d_gene: TRBD1; abundance: .; v_gene: TRBV5-4; j_gene: TRBJ2-6; CDR3aa: CASSLRRQGFGANVLTF; CDR3nt: TGTGCCAGCAGCTTGAGGAGACAGGGGTTTGGGGCCAACGTCCTGACTTTC
d_gene: .; abundance: .; v_gene: TRBV12-5; j_gene: TRBJ2-7; CDR3aa: CASGWWGRSYEQYF; CDR3nt: TGTGCTAGTGGTTGGTGGGGGCGGTCCTACGAGCAGTACTTC
d_gene: TRBD1; abundance: once; v_gene: TRBV27; j_gene: TRBJ1-2; CDR3aa: CASTGTGFGYTF; CDR3nt: TGTGCCAGCACCGGGACAGGGTTTGGCTACACCTTC
d_gene: TRBD1; abundance: .; v_gene: TRBV19; j_gene: TRBJ1-5; CDR3aa: CASRRPGQGGQPQHF; CDR3nt: TGTGCCTCGCGTCGGCCCGGACAGGGAGGCCAGCCCCAGCATTTT
d_gene: .; abundance: .; v_gene: TRBV3-1/TRBV3-2; j_gene: TRBJ1-2; CDR3aa: CASSQLGVYGYTF; CDR3nt: TGTGCCAGCAGCCAATTAGGGGTATATGGCTACACCTTC
d_gene: .; abundance: .; v_gene: TRBV5-1; j_gene: TRBJ2-7; CDR3aa: CASSLQGEAQYF; CDR3nt: TGCGCCAGCAGCTTACAGGGTGAGGCGCAGTACTTC
d_gene: .; abundance: .; v_gene: TRBV29-1; j_gene: TRBJ1-1; CDR3aa: CSVGGLKNTEAFF; CDR3nt: TGCAGCGTTGGCGGATTGAAGAACACTGAAGCTTTCTTT
d_gene: TRBD1; abundance: .; v_gene: TRBV30; j_gene: TRBJ1-2; CDR3aa: CAWTQNFRGSKGYGYTF; CDR3nt: TGTGCCTGGACCCAAAACTTCAGGGGGTCCAAGGGCTATGGCTACACCTTC
d_gene: TRBD1; abundance: .; v_gene: TRBV4-1; j_gene: TRBJ2-7; CDR3aa: CASSQTGTGGSEQYF; CDR3nt: TGCGCCAGCAGCCAGACCGGGACAGGGGGCTCCGAGCAGTACTTC
d_gene: TRBD1; abundance: few; v_gene: TRBV9; j_gene: TRBJ1-1; CDR3aa: CASSATTGTSAEAFF; CDR3nt: TGTGCCAGCAGCGCTACGACAGGGACATCGGCTGAAGCTTTCTTT
d_gene: TRBD2; abundance: .; v_gene: TRBV2; j_gene: TRBJ2-3; CDR3aa: CASRASGVADTQYF; CDR3nt: TGTGCCAGCAGGGCTAGCGGGGTGGCAGATACGCAGTATTTT